These 15 T cell receptor beta chains came from one sample sequenced in a study of shared clonotypes between healthy human individuals. Assay used: immunoSEQ multiplex PCR; TCRdb lists only in-frame clones, some missing. This sample carries 2 million to 2.5 million clones, 95% of them seen once, and the ten largest clones take 0.13%. Sequenced sample: naive CD4+ T cells sorted from blood. Subset noted: CD45RA+ positively selected. The receptors derive from a young man in good health.

The chain recombines TRBV5-1 with TRBJ2-1; 7 nucleotides line up with TRBD1. The CDR3 is made up of 14 amino acids. Germline assignment: CDR1 SGHRS and CDR2 YFSETQ. Trimming took 3 bases from V and 6 from J; bases not matched to a gene: 6. The CDR3 nucleotides are TGCGCCAGCAGCTCCGTGGCAGGGGGCAATGAGCAGTTCTTC. It yields the protein CASSSVAGGNEQFF.

The chain carries TRBV4-3 and TRBJ1-1, with TRBD1 as a possible D gene (5 bases). Trimming took off 3 bases at V and 2 bases at J, with 25 bases between the two ends. The CDR3 is made up of 19 amino acids. The germline V gene has CDR1 LGHNA and CDR2 YSLEER. For the CDR3, the DNA is TGCGCCAGCAGCCAGCATCGGGGAGGAGGGGTTTTTCTTAACACTGAAGCTTTCTTT. It codes for CASSQHRGGGVFLNTEAFF.

On this clone: The sample contains more than one DNA sequence encoding this CDR3. The chain is built from TRBV5-1 and TRBJ2-5; the match to TRBD2 covers 10 bases. J gave up 3 bases and V 0 bases, and 2 bases lay outside the gene matches. The CDR3 covers 15 residues. Germline CDR1 reads SGHRS; CDR2 reads YFSETQ. The CDR3 sequence is CASSLGLAGEETQYF. In nucleotides, the CDR3 is TGCGCCAGCAGCTTGGGACTAGCGGGTGAAGAGACCCAGTACTTC.

This chain uses TRBV7-9 with TRBJ1-6; no clear D. Germline CDR1 is SEHNR and CDR2 is FQNEAQ (reference sequence). The CDR3 loop spans 15 amino acids. The V end was cut by 3 bases, the J end by 7 bases, with 13 bases between. The CDR3 sequence is CASSFGLGGNSPLHF. Written as DNA, the CDR3 is TGTGCCAGCAGCTTCGGGTTAGGTGGGAATTCACCCCTCCACTTT. Looking up the rest from reference TRBV7-9 and TRBJ1-6 gives the full variable domain: DTGVSQNPRHKITKRGQNVTFRCDPISEHNRLYWYRQTLGQGPEFLTYFQNEAQLEKSRLLSDRFSAERPKGSFSTLEIQRTEQGDSAMYLCASSFGLGGNSPLHFGNGTRLTVT.

The V and J genes are TRBV7-2 and TRBJ2-5, with 7 bases fitting TRBD2. V shed 0 bases and J 6 bases; nucleotides not matched to a gene: 10. The germline V gene has CDR1 SGHTA and CDR2 FQGNSA. This CDR3 contains 16 residues. CDR3 region: CASSLASTGGRKTQYF. For the CDR3, the DNA is TGTGCCAGCAGCTTAGCGTCGACGGGGGGAAGAAAGACCCAGTACTTC.

This clone showed up just once. The chain uses TRBV15 and TRBJ1-2; D remains ambiguous. Between the trimmed V and J ends, which lost 0 bases and 5 bases, there was a span of 10 bases. The V gene's germline CDR1 is LNHNV and CDR2 YYDKDF (reference sequence). This CDR3 is 14 amino acids long. This CDR3 reads CATSRDPADYGYTF. As DNA, the CDR3 is TGTGCCACCAGCAGAGATCCGGCCGATTATGGCTACACCTTC.

The V gene is TRBV6-1, the J gene TRBJ1-2; TRBD1 matches at 7 bases. J lost 8 bases, V lost 4 bases, and 13 bases had no gene match. The CDR3 extends over 15 amino acids. CDR1 is MNHNS, CDR2 SASEGT, per germline. Here the CDR3 reads CASSGAPGTEGGYTF. The CDR3 bases are TGTGCCAGCAGTGGAGCCCCCGGGACAGAAGGAGGCTACACCTTC.

The chain uses TRBV18 and TRBJ1-5; D is ambiguous. Trimming removed 3 bases from V and 1 base from J, with 10 bases in between. The germline CDR1 and CDR2 sequences are KGHSH and LQKENI. CDR3 length: 15 residues. Here the CDR3 reads CASSPGGKSNQPQHF. The CDR3 DNA reads as TGTGCCAGCTCACCGGGAGGGAAAAGCAATCAGCCCCAGCATTTT.

The rearrangement links TRBV29-1 to TRBJ2-5, with D possibly being TRBD1 (8 bases). There are 13 residues in the CDR3. Germline CDR1 reads SQVTM; CDR2 reads ANQGSEA. Trimming shortened V by 4 bases and J by 7 bases, and 16 bases separated the two germline ends. In nucleotides, the CDR3 is TGCAGCGTTGCCTCACAGGGGGGGCGGACCCAGTACTTC. Translated, it gives CSVASQGGRTQYF.

The chain carries TRBV10-3 and TRBJ2-7; D not resolved. Germline lookup yields CDR1 ENHRY and CDR2 SYGVKD. The V and J ends lost 7 bases and 3 bases respectively, with 10 bases between them. This CDR3 is built from 12 residues. The DNA of the CDR3 is TGTGCCATCACTGGGTATAACTACGAGCAGTACTTC. Amino acids: CAITGYNYEQYF.

This sequence joins TRBV10-3 and TRBJ1-6; D not certain. This CDR3 region has 13 residues. Looked up from germline, CDR1 is ENHRY and CDR2 is SYGVKD. V was pared by 2 bases and J by 7 bases, with 6 bases between. This CDR3 is CAISEDGNSPLHF. CDR3 in DNA: TGTGCCATCAGTGAGGACGGGAATTCACCCCTCCACTTT.

V gene TRBV5-4 combines with J gene TRBJ2-5, with D uncertain. The CDR3 runs to 14 residues. Germline V gene data show CDR1 as SGHNT and CDR2 as YYREEE (reference sequence). V was cut by 4 bases and J by 2 bases, with 12 bases left in between. The CDR3 reads CASSVTGRQETQYF. Here the CDR3 DNA reads TGTGCCAGCAGCGTGACCGGCAGGCAAGAGACCCAGTACTTC.

This rearrangement joins TRBV5-1 to TRBJ2-1; D not resolved. CDR3 length: 16 residues. From germline, CDR1 is SGHRS and CDR2 YFSETQ. Deletions cut 0 bases from V and 4 bases from J, with 14 bases between. The CDR3 sequence: CASSLAWSQAYNEQFF. For the CDR3, the DNA is TGCGCCAGCAGCTTGGCGTGGTCTCAGGCATACAATGAGCAGTTCTTC.

The rearrangement links TRBV5-6 to TRBJ1-2; 9 nucleotides agree with TRBD1. The CDR3 runs 18 residues. V dropped 4 bases and J dropped 1; count of bases not matched to a gene: 14. Per germline, CDR1 SGHDT and CDR2 YYEEEE. CDR3 coding DNA: TGTGCCAGCAGCGCGCCGGGACAGGGTGCGATCCGTAACTATGGCTACACCTTC. Amino acid sequence: CASSAPGQGAIRNYGYTF.

CDR3 bases: TGTGCCACCAGCAGAGGGGCAGGTTGGACTAACTATGGCTACACCTTC. This sequence encodes CATSRGAGWTNYGYTF. This chain links TRBV15 with TRBJ1-2; no firm D call. This CDR3 spans 16 amino acids. Trimming took 1 base from V and 0 from J, leaving 12 bases between them. Looked up from germline, CDR1 is LNHNV and CDR2 is YYDKDF (reference sequence).